Shown below are 5 T cell receptor beta chains from a single sample sequenced in a study of PD-1 blockade in classical Hodgkin lymphoma. The protocol was immunoSEQ multiplex PCR, while the TCRdb copy is restricted to in-frame clones and leaves out a portion. The table lists 70,000 to 85,000 clones, approximately 94% of them singletons. Each patient's relapse followed autologous stem cell transplantation, and brentuximab vedotin exposure varied. Sequencing was performed on peripheral blood mononuclear cells (PBMCs), taken at baseline. The receptor source for this set is a human donor with classical Hodgkin lymphoma.

The DNA of the CDR3 is TGTGCCAGCAGCATGAAGGGGCGGGCGACCTACGAGCAGTACTTC. Translating gives CASSMKGRATYEQYF. The chain joins TRBV27 to TRBJ2-7; D might be TRBD1 or TRBD2, each matching 5 bases. CDR3 size: 15 residues. The V gene's germline CDR1 is MNHEY and CDR2 SMNVEV (reference sequence). Trimming stripped 6 bases from V and 2 bases from J, with 17 bases between.

V is TRBV4-2 and J is TRBJ2-7; possible D gene TRBD2, 5 bases. Germline CDR1 reads LGHNA; CDR2 reads YNFKEQ. V shed 3 bases and J shed 0 bases, with 9 bases lying between them. The CDR3 has 14 residues. The CDR3 DNA reads TGTGCCAGCAGCCACCGGGAATCCTCCTACGAGCAGTACTTC. Protein: CASSHRESSYEQYF.

The J gene is TRBJ2-7, the V gene TRBV27; TRBD2 matches 7 bases. The ends lost 4 bases at V and 2 bases at J; junction bases unmatched: 5. This CDR3 region has 14 residues. Germline CDR1 is MNHEY and CDR2 is SMNVEV (reference sequence). The DNA for the CDR3 is TGTGCCAGCAGTTCTCGGGAGGTCCCCTACGAGCAGTACTTC. Encoded protein: CASSSREVPYEQYF.

The gene calls are TRBV9 and TRBJ2-1; maybe TRBD2 (5 bases). The CDR3 has 16 amino acids. Trimming stripped 0 bases from V and 4 bases from J, with 14 bases between. CDR1 is SGDLS, CDR2 YYNGEE, per germline. CDR3: CASSVEGLGGYNEQFF. The CDR3 DNA reads as TGTGCCAGCAGCGTAGAGGGTCTCGGCGGGTACAATGAGCAGTTCTTC.

V and J are TRBV30 and TRBJ1-1, with D hard to call. The CDR3 has 14 residues. The germline gives CDR1 GTSNPN, CDR2 SVGIG (reference sequence). V lost 4 bases and J lost 1, with 13 bases in between. CDR3 region: CAWNSGVENTEAFF. The CDR3 DNA follows: TGTGCCTGGAATTCTGGGGTGGAGAACACTGAAGCTTTCTTT.